Shown below are 9 T cell receptor beta chains from a single sample sequenced in a study of control samples from healthy donors and cancer patients. Measured with immunoSEQ multiplex PCR; TCRdb has only the in-frame clones, and not every one. The repertoire includes some 140,000 clones, about 88% of them detected once, and roughly 8.7% sits in the top ten. The sequencing sample was made of blood. Receptors were obtained from a woman in her 30s in good health.

This chain links TRBV7-3 with TRBJ2-5; the D call may be TRBD1 or TRBD2 (5 bases each). The V and J ends lost 4 bases and 7 bases respectively, with 16 bases between them. CDR1 and CDR2 (germline): SGHTA, FQGTGA. There are 14 residues in the CDR3. The DNA for the CDR3 is TGTGCCAGCAGCTCGTCGCCGGGGCAGGGGACCCAGTACTTC. Amino acids: CASSSSPGQGTQYF.

The V call is TRBV6-6, the J call TRBJ2-7; D possibly uses TRBD1 or TRBD2 (6 bases each). Germline-derived CDR1 and CDR2 are MNHNY and SVGAGI (reference sequence). Trimming cost V 4 bases and J 7 bases, with 14 bases left between them. This CDR3 contains 13 residues. CDR3 nucleotide sequence: TGTGCCAGCAGTTCCACCGGAGGGGGGGAGCAGTACTTC. This sequence encodes CASSSTGGGEQYF.

The chain couples TRBV4-2 to TRBJ2-1; the match to TRBD2 covers 12 bases. CDR1 is LGHNA and CDR2 is YNFKEQ in the germline V gene. V lost 1 base to trimming and J lost 14 bases; unmatched junction nucleotides: 6. The CDR3 is 14 amino acids. CDR3 residues: CASSQGTSGEREFF. In DNA, the CDR3 is TGTGCCAGCAGCCAAGGGACTAGCGGGGAAAGGGAGTTCTTC.

In this sample, this clone turned up once. V gene TRBV7-9 combines with J gene TRBJ2-1; TRBD2 matches at 7 bases. The V and J ends lost 7 bases and 5 bases, in that order; junction bases with no gene match: 14. This CDR3 has 16 residues. From germline, CDR1 is SEHNR and CDR2 FQNEAQ (reference sequence). The CDR3 DNA is TGTGCCAGCACCACCTGGCTAGGGGAGGGACACAATGAGCAGTTCTTC. Its translation: CASTTWLGEGHNEQFF.

V gene TRBV5-1 combines with J gene TRBJ1-5; D remains ambiguous. V lost 2 bases and J lost 6, with 12 bases in between. Germline V gene sequence: CDR1 SGHRS, CDR2 YFSETQ. This CDR3 has 14 residues. The CDR3 sequence: CASSFERKGQPQHF. The CDR3 DNA follows: TGCGCCAGCAGCTTTGAAAGGAAAGGTCAGCCCCAGCATTTT.

The sample holds one count of this clone. Other DNA sequences within the sample encode an identical CDR3. The CDR3 nucleotides read TGTGCCAGCAGCTTTGAACCCTACGAGCAGTACTTC. It yields the protein CASSFEPYEQYF. The chain has TRBV28 and TRBJ2-7, with D uncertain. The CDR3 runs 12 residues. With 6 bases removed from V and 2 bases from J, the gap between germline ends came to 8 bases. The germline CDR1 and CDR2 sequences are MDHEN and SYDVKM.

The gene calls are TRBV30 and TRBJ1-6; 10 positions agree with TRBD1. Losses at the gene ends were 0 bases for V and 9 bases for J; bases not matched to a gene: 2. This CDR3 contains 14 residues. Germline CDR1 reads GTSNPN; CDR2 reads SVGIG (reference sequence). CDR3 DNA sequence: TGTGCCTGGAGTGTACGGACAGGGGGTTCACCCCTCCACTTT. Translated, it gives CAWSVRTGGSPLHF.

This clone occurred a few times. The chain couples TRBV2 to TRBJ2-1, with D tentatively TRBD1 or TRBD2 (5 bases each). The CDR3 is made up of 13 amino acids. The V and J ends lost 6 bases and 10 bases respectively, with 16 bases between them. Germline-derived CDR1 and CDR2 are SNHLY and FYNNEI. The CDR3 DNA sequence: TGTGCCAGCAGAGGGGACCGTTGGGGAGAGCAGTTCTTC. It is translated as CASRGDRWGEQFF.

This clone was observed a few times. V usage is TRBV10-3 and J usage is TRBJ2-2; D is uncertain. CDR1 is ENHRY and CDR2 is SYGVKD in the germline V gene. Trimming took off 4 bases at V and 7 bases at J, with 7 bases between the two ends. The CDR3 covers 12 residues. The DNA for the CDR3 is TGTGCCATCAGTGCGGCGATCGGGGAGCTGTTTTTT. Residues: CAISAAIGELFF.